This T cell receptor (beta chain) was sequenced in a study of cytomegalovirus exposure and HLA in healthy donors. This CDR3 region has 15 residues. The V segment lost 0 bases and the J segment 5 bases; nucleotides outside the gene matches: 3. The method was immunoSEQ multiplex PCR; TCRdb's version includes in-frame clones alone and lacks a portion of them. The sample includes 95,000 to 150,000 clones, approximately 88% of them seen just once. The sample consisted of PBMCs. The origin of this receptor is a woman aged 18-29 years in good health and CMV-seropositive. The chain links TRBV23-1 to TRBJ2-2, with TRBD2 matching over 7 bases. TRBV23-1 is marked as an open reading frame, function uncertain. This chain's CDR3 is CASSQSRGLTGELFF. CDR3 DNA sequence: TGCGCCAGCAGTCAATCGCGGGGGTTGACCGGGGAGCTGTTTTTT.